The source of this T cell receptor (beta chain) is a study of early T cells in non-severe SARS-CoV-2 infection. V lost 1 base to trimming and J lost 7 bases; unmatched junction nucleotides: 10. This CDR3 comprises 17 residues. Per germline, CDR1 DFQATT and CDR2 SNEGSKA (reference sequence). This clonotype was found a few times. Unique molecular identifiers (one per individual cDNA molecule) were attached. TCRdb re-analysed the 5' RACE reads in MiXCR, keeping a single row per CDR3 protein. The sample consists of some 40,000 distinct CDR3 sequences, 5.4% of them appearing once. The chain recombines TRBV20-1 with TRBJ2-1; 13 positions match TRBD2. This sequence was found in an adult who was a healthcare worker with PCR-confirmed SARS-CoV-2 infection or an uninfected control (not recorded which). The sequenced sample was whole blood, obtained at baseline. The chain's CDR3 is CSARAELAGGPLNEQFF. The CDR3 DNA reads as TGCAGTGCTAGAGCAGAACTAGCGGGAGGGCCTTTAAATGAGCAGTTCTTC.